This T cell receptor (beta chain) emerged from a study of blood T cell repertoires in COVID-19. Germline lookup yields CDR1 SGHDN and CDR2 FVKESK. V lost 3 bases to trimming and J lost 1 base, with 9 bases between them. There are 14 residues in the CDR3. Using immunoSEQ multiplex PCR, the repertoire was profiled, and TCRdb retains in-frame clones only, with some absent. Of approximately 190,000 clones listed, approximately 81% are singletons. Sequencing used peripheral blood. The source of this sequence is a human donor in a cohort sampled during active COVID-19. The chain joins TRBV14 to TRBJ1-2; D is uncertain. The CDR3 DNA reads TGTGCCAGCAGCCAGACCAGGCTTAACTATGGCTACACCTTC. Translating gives CASSQTRLNYGYTF.